This T cell receptor (beta chain) was sequenced during a study of T-cell memory formation after mild COVID-19. The wider study: There were largely donor-specific TCR clusters. Study-level findings and limits: Whether second-wave clones peaking at day 37 were SARS-CoV-2 specific went unconfirmed.

For this clonotype: Its target is unknown.

This CDR3 is 14 amino acids long. CDR1 and CDR2 from the germline V gene are SGHRS and YFSETQ. Losses at the gene ends were 2 bases for V and 6 bases for J; bases not matched to a gene: 4. TCRdb reanalysed the 5' RACE reads using MiXCR and keeps one entry per CDR3 protein. The sample consists of about 280,000 distinct CDR3 sequences, less than 9.5% of them appearing once. The clonotype originates from a man in his late teens or twenties who had mild COVID-19 (a few samples of this study predate the infection). Cell type and time point are not known. The sequenced sample consisted of PBMCs or a T cell subset sorted from them (not recorded which). The chain carries TRBV5-1 and TRBJ1-2; 10 nucleotides line up with TRBD1. CDR3 region: CASSLWTGGDGYTF. The CDR3 DNA reads as TGCGCCAGCAGCTTATGGACAGGGGGAGATGGCTACACCTTC.